The rows below give T cell receptor beta chains drawn from one sample of a study of radiotherapy plus CTLA-4 blockade in lung cancer. Assay: immunoSEQ multiplex PCR; the TCRdb copy retains only in-frame clones and omits some. Of about 110,000 clones listed, under 90% are singletons. The source material was peripheral blood, sampled from a patient treated with radiotherapy plus ipilimumab. These receptors were collected from a human donor with non-small cell lung cancer that progressed on radiotherapy plus ipilimumab. Some clones in this sample may be carry-over from other donors' samples. The CDR3 runs from the conserved cysteine through the conserved F or W. Each record gives: clone size, V gene, D gene, CDR3 length, J gene, CDR3 DNA, CDR3 protein. D genes are given only for firm matches. Where a row states a size, it is once, few, many or the class of an expanded clone; other rows omit it.

size: NA; V: TRBV11-1; D: NA; length: 14; J: TRBJ1-1; DNA: TGTGCCAGCAGCTTAGATTTAGGGAACACTGAAGCTTTCTTT; CDR3: CASSLDLGNTEAFF
size: NA; V: TRBV6-6; D: NA; length: 16; J: TRBJ1-6; DNA: TGTGCCAGCAGTAAGGGACCCGGGACGGAGAATTCACCCCTCCACTTT; CDR3: CASSKGPGTENSPLHF
size: NA; V: TRBV18; D: NA; length: 13; J: TRBJ1-2; DNA: TGTGCCAGCTCACCCCAGGGGTTGGATGGCTACACCTTC; CDR3: CASSPQGLDGYTF
size: few; V: TRBV6-4; D: TRBD2; length: 15; J: TRBJ2-3; DNA: TGTGCCAGCAGCGTCCGATTCGGGGAGGGAGATACGCAGTATTTT; CDR3: CASSVRFGEGDTQYF
size: NA; V: TRBV25-1; D: TRBD1; length: 13; J: TRBJ1-4; DNA: TGTGCCAGCGGGCTGGGACAGAATGAAAAACTGTTTTTT; CDR3: CASGLGQNEKLFF
size: few; V: TRBV5-1; D: TRBD2; length: 15; J: TRBJ2-5; DNA: TGCGCCAGCAGCCGTAGCGGGGGGGCCGGGGAGACCCAGTACTTC; CDR3: CASSRSGGAGETQYF
size: few; V: TRBV4-3; D: TRBD1; length: 16; J: TRBJ1-1; DNA: TGCGCCAGCAGCCAAGATAAGGGACAGGGATTGAATGAAGCTTTCTTT; CDR3: CASSQDKGQGLNEAFF
size: NA; V: TRBV5-1; D: NA; length: 15; J: TRBJ1-6; DNA: TGCGCCAGCAGCTTGGAGGGGGGCGTGAATTCACCCCTCCACTTT; CDR3: CASSLEGGVNSPLHF
size: NA; V: TRBV5-1; D: TRBD1; length: 13; J: TRBJ2-7; DNA: TGCGCCAGCAGCGAATACAGGGGCTACGAGCAGTACTTC; CDR3: CASSEYRGYEQYF
size: NA; V: TRBV7-2; D: TRBD2; length: 15; J: TRBJ2-3; DNA: TGTGCCAGCAGCTTAGGTGGCGGGGGGCCAGATACGCAGTATTTT; CDR3: CASSLGGGGPDTQYF
size: NA; V: TRBV4-3; D: NA; length: 14; J: TRBJ1-3; DNA: TGCGCCAGCAGCCTGGACAACTCTGGAAACACCATATATTTT; CDR3: CASSLDNSGNTIYF
size: NA; V: TRBV7-2; D: TRBD1; length: 15; J: TRBJ1-3; DNA: TGTGCCAGCAGCTTAGAACGGACAGGGTGGAGCACCATATATTTT; CDR3: CASSLERTGWSTIYF
size: few; V: TRBV7-2; D: TRBD1; length: 17; J: TRBJ1-2; DNA: TGTGCCAGCAGCTTACGACAGGGAGACAAAAATAACTATGGCTACACCTTC; CDR3: CASSLRQGDKNNYGYTF
size: few; V: TRBV7-9; D: NA; length: 12; J: TRBJ1-5; DNA: TGTGCCAGCAGCTTAGCGCAACAGCCCCAGCATTTT; CDR3: CASSLAQQPQHF
size: NA; V: TRBV7-2; D: NA; length: 14; J: TRBJ1-2; DNA: TGTGCCAGCAGCTTTCGGGACTCCAGCTATGGCTACACCTTC; CDR3: CASSFRDSSYGYTF
size: NA; V: TRBV7-6; D: NA; length: 15; J: TRBJ1-4; DNA: TGTGCCAGCAGCCTTATCGATGCAACTAATGAAAAACTGTTTTTT; CDR3: CASSLIDATNEKLFF
size: NA; V: TRBV5-6; D: NA; length: 12; J: TRBJ1-2; DNA: TGTGCCAGCAGTGACAGGATGAAGGGCTACACCTTC; CDR3: CASSDRMKGYTF
size: NA; V: TRBV5-1; D: NA; length: 13; J: TRBJ2-5; DNA: TGCGCCAGCAGCTTGGGAGTACAAGAGACCCAGTACTTC; CDR3: CASSLGVQETQYF
size: NA; V: TRBV7-3; D: NA; length: 14; J: TRBJ1-2; DNA: TGTGCCAGCAGCTTAACCGGCCAGGGGACTGGCTACACCTTC; CDR3: CASSLTGQGTGYTF
size: NA; V: TRBV6-1; D: TRBD1; length: 15; J: TRBJ2-7; DNA: TGTGCCAGCAGGTTGGGACAGGGTGTCTCCTACGAGCAGTACTTC; CDR3: CASRLGQGVSYEQYF
size: NA; V: TRBV30; D: NA; length: 12; J: TRBJ2-3; DNA: TGTGCCTGGAGTGTACTAGGGGATACGCAGTATTTT; CDR3: CAWSVLGDTQYF
size: NA; V: TRBV7-9; D: NA; length: 14; J: TRBJ1-6; DNA: TGTGCCAGCAGCCCCGCAGGGATGGGTTCACCCCTCCACTTT; CDR3: CASSPAGMGSPLHF
size: NA; V: TRBV7-9; D: NA; length: 14; J: TRBJ1-1; DNA: TGTGCCAGCAGCTTAGCTCCTATTGCTACTGAAGCTTTCTTT; CDR3: CASSLAPIATEAFF
size: NA; V: TRBV10-3; D: NA; length: 12; J: TRBJ1-1; DNA: TGTGCCATCACCGGCAGAAACACTGAAGCTTTCTTT; CDR3: CAITGRNTEAFF
size: NA; V: TRBV6-1; D: NA; length: 14; J: TRBJ2-7; DNA: TGTGCCAGCAGCCCTTGGAAGGGATTAGGCGAGCAGTACTTC; CDR3: CASSPWKGLGEQYF
size: NA; V: TRBV18; D: NA; length: 14; J: TRBJ1-1; DNA: TGTGCCAGCTCACCAGGCAGGGAGGGTACTGAAGCTTTCTTT; CDR3: CASSPGREGTEAFF
size: NA; V: TRBV18; D: NA; length: 16; J: TRBJ1-4; DNA: TGTGCCAGCTCACGAAACGACGGCGCAACTAATGAAAAACTGTTTTTT; CDR3: CASSRNDGATNEKLFF
size: few; V: TRBV19; D: TRBD1; length: 16; J: TRBJ1-5; DNA: TGTGCCAGTAGAGACAGGGGGCTAGTAATGAATCAGCCCCAGCATTTT; CDR3: CASRDRGLVMNQPQHF
size: large; V: TRBV5-8; D: TRBD1; length: 15; J: TRBJ1-4; DNA: TGTGCCAGCAGCTCCACAGGGGCTCGTAATGAAAAACTGTTTTTT; CDR3: CASSSTGARNEKLFF
size: NA; V: TRBV27; D: TRBD2; length: 19; J: TRBJ2-2; DNA: TGTGCCAGCAGTACCCCGGGACTAGCGGGGGGGCGTGACACCGGGGAGCTGTTTTTT; CDR3: CASSTPGLAGGRDTGELFF
size: once; V: TRBV6-1; D: NA; length: 13; J: TRBJ2-1; DNA: TGTGCCAGCAGTTCAGCAGGGTTTGGTGAGCAGTTCTTC; CDR3: CASSSAGFGEQFF